Sequencing of this T cell receptor (beta chain) was carried out in a study of blood T cell repertoires in COVID-19. The CDR3 has 14 residues. The germline gives CDR1 SGHNT, CDR2 YYREEE (reference sequence). The ends were cut back, 0 bases at V and 5 bases at J, with 6 bases in the middle. Produced via immunoSEQ multiplex PCR; TCRdb's table is partial and in-frame only. The table lists around 180,000 clones, about 84% of them singletons, with roughly 8.7% in the top ten. This receptor was identified in a woman aged 30 to 39 who had recovered from COVID-19. Specimen: PBMCs or T cells enriched from blood (not recorded which). V gene TRBV5-4 combines with J gene TRBJ1-6, with TRBD1 as a possible D gene (5 bases). CDR3 sequence: CASSLDRNNSPLHF. CDR3 bases: TGTGCCAGCAGCTTGGACAGGAATAATTCACCCCTCCACTTT.